This is a list of T cell receptor beta chains from one sample in a study of monozygotic twins with inflammatory bowel disease. TCRdb reworked the 5' RACE reads into one entry per CDR3 protein, no DNA. The sample data list about 110,000 distinct CDR3 sequences. The sample consisted of blood. The receptors come from a human donor with ulcerative colitis or Crohn's disease, or a healthy co-twin of an affected twin (not recorded which). Each CDR3 is given with its conserved first and last residue.

v_gene: TRBV12-3/TRBV12-4; j_gene: TRBJ2-7; len: 16; CDR3aa: CASSQDRGKCRHEQYF
v_gene: TRBV20-1; j_gene: TRBJ2-7; len: 11; CDR3aa: CSARGGSLQYF
v_gene: TRBV3-1; j_gene: TRBJ2-5; len: 16; CDR3aa: CASSQSGLAVQETQYF
v_gene: TRBV20-1; j_gene: TRBJ2-7; len: 14; CDR3aa: CSAQRTSDSYEQYF
v_gene: TRBV6-2/TRBV6-3; j_gene: TRBJ1-2; len: 17; CDR3aa: CASSYSAGRGLNYGYTF
v_gene: TRBV5-1; j_gene: TRBJ2-5; len: 18; CDR3aa: CASSLEGAAVSFQETQYF
v_gene: TRBV20-1; j_gene: TRBJ2-7; len: 12; CDR3aa: CSARIGGDEQYF
v_gene: TRBV7-8; j_gene: TRBJ2-1; len: 11; CDR3aa: CASRRDHEQLF
v_gene: TRBV6-2/TRBV6-3; j_gene: TRBJ2-7; len: 14; CDR3aa: CASSGWTNSYEQYF
v_gene: TRBV20-1; j_gene: TRBJ2-3; len: 14; CDR3aa: CSAKLAGGADTQYF
v_gene: TRBV27; j_gene: TRBJ1-2; len: 14; CDR3aa: CASSLGGQPYGYNF
v_gene: TRBV11-2; j_gene: TRBJ2-1; len: 14; CDR3aa: CASSLLVTGNEQFF
v_gene: TRBV29-1; j_gene: TRBJ1-3; len: 13; CDR3aa: CSVAAGSGNTIYF
v_gene: TRBV24-1; j_gene: TRBJ1-5; len: 16; CDR3aa: CATSSRTSHSNQPQHF
v_gene: TRBV20-1; j_gene: TRBJ2-1; len: 13; CDR3aa: CSARDGRGDEQFF
v_gene: TRBV7-9; j_gene: TRBJ2-2; len: 15; CDR3aa: CASRPPVSMGGELFF
v_gene: TRBV12-3/TRBV12-4; j_gene: TRBJ1-1; len: 17; CDR3aa: CASSLKVSPEVGTEAFF
v_gene: TRBV12-3/TRBV12-4; j_gene: TRBJ2-3; len: 14; CDR3aa: CASSATSGTDTQYF
v_gene: TRBV11-3; j_gene: TRBJ2-6; len: 17; CDR3aa: CASSLGGLGPGANVLTF
v_gene: TRBV28; j_gene: TRBJ1-2; len: 12; CDR3aa: CASSVDMGGYTF
v_gene: TRBV25-1; j_gene: TRBJ2-5; len: 17; CDR3aa: CASSELGTSGGFETQYF
v_gene: TRBV30; j_gene: TRBJ2-3; len: 14; CDR3aa: CAGGLAGGTDTQYF